The 21 T cell receptor beta chains in this list originate from one sample, sequenced in a study of T cells after yellow fever vaccination (dated by TCRdb to the late 2010s). Libraries came from 5' RACE. Sequencer: Illumina NovaSeq 6000. TCRdb applied fastp at Q25 and MiXCR to the public reads, then kept only in-frame beta chains. Identical CDR3 proteins give one entry, which carries the most common genes and DNA. For this sample the table gives around 340,000 distinct CDR3 sequences, of which around an eighth were detected only once. 3% to 4% of the sample lies in the top ten. The treatment or condition label, as the study defines it: live attenuated yellow fever vaccine strain. The sequencing here drew on CD4+ T cells sorted from PBMCs, taken 15 days after the yellow fever booster vaccination. Every receptor here comes from a man between 18 and 35 years old who received the YFV17D yellow fever vaccine.

The CDR3 is CASRIDPSGGVEQYF. Written as DNA, the CDR3 is TGCGCCAGCAGAATCGACCCTAGCGGGGGGGTCGAGCAGTACTTC. This chain joins TRBV5-1 and TRBJ2-7; 12 bases agree with TRBD2. Trimming took 5 bases from V and 6 from J; bases not matched to a gene: 9. This CDR3 has 15 amino acids. The V gene's germline CDR1 is SGHRS and CDR2 YFSETQ.

This sequence joins TRBV12-3 or TRBV12-4 and TRBJ1-1, with 9 bases aligning to TRBD1. There are 12 residues in the CDR3. V was pared by 3 bases and J by 8 bases, with 1 base of the junction left unmatched. CDR3 DNA: TGTGCCAGCAGTTTCGACAGGGGGGAAGCTTTCTTT. Protein product: CASSFDRGEAFF.

This clonotype showed up many times. The V call is TRBV5-6, the J call TRBJ1-1; unclear D gene. This CDR3 is built from 16 residues. Per germline, CDR1 SGHDT and CDR2 YYEEEE. Trimming shortened V by 0 bases and J by 1 base, and 13 bases separated the two germline ends. The CDR3 sequence: CASSLGPRRANTEAFF. The CDR3 region has the DNA TGTGCCAGCAGCTTGGGGCCCCGGAGAGCGAACACTGAAGCTTTCTTT.

CDR3 DNA: TGTGCCAGCAGCCCAGAGATAGGGGCGCAGGGAGGGAAGCAGTACTTC. It is translated as CASSPEIGAQGGKQYF. The gene calls are TRBV3-1 and TRBJ2-7; 7 bases are shared with TRBD2. Germline CDR1 reads LGHDT; CDR2 reads YNNKEL (reference sequence). The CDR3 runs 16 residues. Germline trimming cut 4 bases from V and 8 bases from J; bases unmatched to any gene: 17.

J is TRBJ2-1 and V is TRBV5-1, with TRBD1 matching 7 bases. Per the germline V gene, CDR1 is SGHRS and CDR2 is YFSETQ. The V and J ends lost 5 bases and 9 bases, in that order; junction bases with no gene match: 5. The length of the CDR3 is 12 residues. The CDR3 protein is CASRYDRAEQFF. CDR3 sequence (DNA): TGCGCCAGCAGATACGACAGGGCTGAGCAGTTCTTC.

This clonotype was picked up many times. The V call is TRBV3-1, the J call TRBJ2-1; tentative D call: TRBD2 (6 bases). V lost 4 bases and J 10 bases, leaving 11 bases between the germline ends. The CDR3 contains 12 residues. Germline V gene data show CDR1 as LGHDT and CDR2 as YNNKEL (reference sequence). Here the CDR3 DNA reads TGTGCCAGCAGCCTCCAGGCGGGGGAGCAGTTCTTC. Residues: CASSLQAGEQFF.

This chain links TRBV7-2 with TRBJ2-7, with D uncertain. Trimming stripped 5 bases from V and 2 bases from J, with 10 bases between. Germline CDR1 SGHTA, CDR2 FQGNSA. The CDR3 covers 13 residues. The CDR3 coding sequence is TGTGCCAGCAGCCCACCGGCTACCTACGAGCAGTACTTC. It specifies CASSPPATYEQYF. The full variable domain, with the rest looked up from reference TRBV7-2 and TRBJ2-7, is GAGVSQSPSNKVTEKGKDVELRCDPISGHTALYWYRQSLGQGLEFLIYFQGNSAPDKSGLPSDRFSAERTGGSVSTLTIQRTQQEDSAVYLCASSPPATYEQYFGPGTRLTVT.

This clonotype showed up just a few times. The genes are TRBV9 and TRBJ1-1; tentative D call: TRBD1 (6 bases). The CDR3 runs to 13 residues. The V and J ends lost 4 bases and 7 bases respectively, with 14 bases between them. Looked up from germline, CDR1 is SGDLS and CDR2 is YYNGEE. The CDR3 DNA is TGTGCCAGCAGCAGGGACGGGGGCGATGAAGCTTTCTTT. It codes for CASSRDGGDEAFF.

There are a few counts of this clonotype. The V gene is TRBV4-3, the J gene TRBJ1-5; TRBD1 is a possible D gene (6 bases). The V gene lost 2 bases and the J gene lost 9 bases, with 11 bases spanning the gap. This CDR3 has 13 amino acids. The germline V gene has CDR1 LGHNA and CDR2 YSLEER. The CDR3 coding sequence is TGCGCCAGCAGCCAAAACAGGGTTCGGCCCCAGCATTTT. It specifies CASSQNRVRPQHF.

The J gene is TRBJ2-3, the V gene TRBV20-1, with 9 bases that match TRBD2. The ends lost 3 bases at V and 2 bases at J; junction bases unmatched: 3. The CDR3 contains 14 residues. CDR1 DFQATT and CDR2 SNEGSKA come from the germline V gene (reference sequence). The CDR3 spells CSASERGVTDTQYF. CDR3 nucleotides: TGCAGTGCTAGTGAGCGGGGGGTCACAGATACGCAGTATTTT.

This clonotype was picked up a small number of times. This chain joins TRBV29-1 and TRBJ2-5; D unclear. The CDR3 covers 12 residues. Germline V gene sequence: CDR1 SQVTM, CDR2 ANQGSEA. V shed 2 bases and J shed 0 bases, with 4 bases lying between them. CDR3 bases: TGCAGCGTTGAAAGGAACCAAGAGACCCAGTACTTC. Translating gives CSVERNQETQYF.

This clonotype occurred a few times. This chain links TRBV5-1 with TRBJ1-1; 9 bases line up with TRBD1. V lost 1 base to trimming and J lost 7 bases; unmatched junction nucleotides: 2. This CDR3 has 13 amino acids. Germline CDR1 is SGHRS and CDR2 is YFSETQ. CDR3 DNA sequence: TGCGCCAGCAGCTTGTCGGGACAGGGTGAAGCTTTCTTT. It translates to CASSLSGQGEAFF.

J is TRBJ2-7 and V is TRBV18; D gene unclear. The CDR3 is 13 residues long. Trimming cost V 4 bases and J 2 bases, with 9 bases left between them. Germline V gene lookup returns CDR1 KGHSH and CDR2 LQKENI. The CDR3 here is CASSRTFPYEQYF. Written as DNA, the CDR3 is TGTGCCAGCTCACGTACTTTCCCCTACGAGCAGTACTTC.

This chain links TRBV6-2 or TRBV6-3 with TRBJ1-1; D remains unclear. The CDR3 runs to 13 residues. Germline-derived CDR1 and CDR2 are MNHEY and SVGEGT. V was clipped by 8 bases and J by 0 bases, with 10 bases between them. This CDR3 reads CASLGLMNTEAFF. DNA of the CDR3: TGTGCCAGCCTTGGACTTATGAACACTGAAGCTTTCTTT.

This clonotype appeared a few times. The rearrangement joins TRBV5-1 to TRBJ2-2, with TRBD2 matching over 10 bases. The CDR3 has 15 amino acids. Germline assignment: CDR1 SGHRS and CDR2 YFSETQ. V trimming: 3 bases; J trimming: 6 bases; junction bases outside the gene matches: 5. For the CDR3, the DNA is TGCGCCAGCAGCTACAGCGGGGGGGCCGCCGGGGAGCTGTTTTTT. Protein sequence: CASSYSGGAAGELFF. The full variable domain, completed using reference TRBV5-1 and TRBJ2-2, is KAGVTQTPRYLIKTRGQQVTLSCSPISGHRSVSWYQQTPGQGLQFLFEYFSETQRNKGNFPGRFSGRQFSNSRSEMNVSTLELGDSALYLCASSYSGGAAGELFFGEGSRLTVL.

The DNA of the CDR3 is TGCGCCAGCAGCCGGAGGGGGTCGGACACTGAAGCTTTCTTT. Protein product: CASSRRGSDTEAFF. The chain is built from TRBV5-1 and TRBJ1-1; tentative D call: TRBD1 (6 bases). Deletions cut 4 bases from V and 3 bases from J, with 13 bases between. The CDR3 contains 14 residues. Germline loops: CDR1 SGHRS, CDR2 YFSETQ.

This clonotype was seen more than once but under ten times. The V gene is TRBV27, the J gene TRBJ1-1; D perhaps matches TRBD1 (5 bases). From germline, CDR1 is MNHEY and CDR2 SMNVEV (reference sequence). The ends were cut back, 3 bases at V and 1 base at J, with 15 bases in the middle. The length of the CDR3 is 16 residues. CDR3 sequence (DNA): TGTGCCAGCAGTTTTCAGACCGGGACGGGGAACACTGAAGCTTTCTTT. Protein product: CASSFQTGTGNTEAFF.

This clonotype has more than one count but fewer than ten. V gene TRBV27 combines with J gene TRBJ2-3; tentative D call: TRBD2 (5 bases). V was clipped by 2 bases and J by 7 bases, with 10 bases between them. The CDR3 covers 13 residues. The germline V gene encodes CDR1 MNHEY and CDR2 SMNVEV (reference sequence). The CDR3 coding sequence is TGTGCCAGCAGTTTAGGGCTAGCAAATACGCAGTATTTT. It specifies CASSLGLANTQYF.

The chain carries TRBV27 and TRBJ1-2, with a weak D call TRBD1 (5 bases). The CDR3 totals 14 residues. V was pared by 1 base and J by 3 bases, with 9 bases between. Germline V gene lookup returns CDR1 MNHEY and CDR2 SMNVEV (reference sequence). Here the CDR3 DNA reads TGTGCCAGCAGTTTATTAGGGGAAGACTATGGCTACACCTTC. Translation gives CASSLLGEDYGYTF.

This rearrangement joins TRBV20-1 to TRBJ2-5, with 10 bases identical to TRBD2. The CDR3 is 15 amino acids. CDR1 and CDR2 (germline): DFQATT, SNEGSKA (reference sequence). The chain's CDR3 is CSAPGTSVTYETQYF. CDR3 DNA sequence: TGCAGCGCCCCCGGGACTAGCGTCACCTACGAGACCCAGTACTTC.

This clonotype was seen ten or more times. The V and J genes are TRBV20-1 and TRBJ1-1, with a weak D call TRBD1 (5 bases). Trimming pared 0 bases from V and 1 base from J, leaving 18 bases between. The CDR3 sequence is 17 residues long. Germline V gene data show CDR1 as DFQATT and CDR2 as SNEGSKA (reference sequence). The CDR3 loop is CSARDSGTYYPNTEAFF. The CDR3 bases are TGCAGTGCTAGAGATTCGGGGACGTACTACCCGAACACTGAAGCTTTCTTT.